Many counts were recorded for the clone carrying this T cell receptor beta chain. These data come from a study of naive and memory T cell subsets. The SP2 primer and nested alpha and beta constant region primers amplified ligated cDNA in four rounds. For blood and skin samples, reverse transcription used TCR alpha and beta constant primers. One entry per CDR3 protein, called by TCRdb with MiXCR from the 5' RACE reads. Of 55,000 to 65,000 distinct CDR3 sequences listed, roughly 8.1% are singletons. TCR cDNA received a 3' ligated oligonucleotide that carried a UMI. Adult healthy volunteers gave 2.5 ml peripheral blood for whole-blood RNA. The origin of this receptor is a female donor in good health.

The chain's CDR3 is CASSFGGSRWTGELFF. The CDR3 DNA reads TGTGCCAGCAGCTTCGGAGGGTCGAGGTGGACCGGGGAGCTGTTTTTT. The chain employs TRBV11-2 and TRBJ2-2, with D maybe TRBD2 (6 bases). CDR3 length: 16 amino acids. V gave up 3 bases and J gave up 5 bases, with 16 bases separating them. Germline CDR1 is SGHAT and CDR2 is FQNNGV.